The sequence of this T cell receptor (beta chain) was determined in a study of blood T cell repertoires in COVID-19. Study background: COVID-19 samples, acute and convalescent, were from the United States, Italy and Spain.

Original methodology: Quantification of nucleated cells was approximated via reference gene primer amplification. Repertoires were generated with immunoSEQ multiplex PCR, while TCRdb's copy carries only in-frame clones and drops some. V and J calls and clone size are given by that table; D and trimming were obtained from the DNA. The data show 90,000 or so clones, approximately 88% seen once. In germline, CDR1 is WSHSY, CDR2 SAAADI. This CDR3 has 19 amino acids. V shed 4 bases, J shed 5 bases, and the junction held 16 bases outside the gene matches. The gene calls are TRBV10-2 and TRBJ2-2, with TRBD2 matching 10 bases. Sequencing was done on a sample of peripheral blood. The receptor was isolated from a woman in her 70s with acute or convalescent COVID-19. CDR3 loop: CASSVAGGYSFRATGELFF. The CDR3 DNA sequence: TGCGCCAGCAGTGTAGCGGGGGGTTATTCCTTTAGGGCGACCGGGGAGCTGTTTTTT.